This T cell receptor beta chain came from a study of T cells in Graves' hyperthyroidism and ophthalmopathy. Study-wide points: Ophthalmopathy cases were set apart from stable hyperthyroidism by a 13 V-J model.

The investigators amplified TCR beta CDR3 regions from RNA transcripts. Initially, a first-round RT-PCR of the TCR CDR3 employed the HTBI primer set. TCRdb redid the calling of the multiplex PCR reads with MiXCR, one entry per CDR3 protein. The sample yields more than 40,000 distinct CDR3 sequences, approximately 50% seen once. Germline lookup yields CDR1 SGHTA and CDR2 FQGTGA. J gave up 5 bases and V 0 bases, and 4 bases lay outside the gene matches. The CDR3 is 15 residues long. This clonotype has only a few counts. The antigen is not known. The origin of this receptor is a woman in her forties or fifties with Graves' hyperthyroidism. The material sequenced was peripheral blood or thyroid tissue (not recorded which). The chain employs TRBV7-3 and TRBJ2-5, with TRBD2 matching over 9 bases. The CDR3 DNA reads as TGTGCCAGCAGCTTAACTAGCGGGAGCGGTGAGACCCAGTACTTC. It translates to CASSLTSGSGETQYF. Drawing the rest from reference TRBV7-3 and TRBJ2-5, the complete variable domain is GAGVSQTPSNKVTEKGKYVELRCDPISGHTALYWYRQSLGQGPEFLIYFQGTGAADDSGLPNDRFFAVRPEGSVSTLKIQRTERGDSAVYLCASSLTSGSGETQYFGPGTRLLVL.